The present T cell receptor beta chain was sequenced within a study of CD8+CD57+ T cells in acquired aplastic anemia. For the study at large: DNA from sorted CD4+ and CD8+ cells averaged around 3.5 ug. Healthy donor CD4+ cell samples had a mean of about 10 million reads. Points from the study as a whole: Overlapping CD8+ CDR3 repertoires of patients and controls contained under 30 shared sequences. Statistical testing detected no significant gap in CD8+ Simpson's diversity between patients and controls.

Germline V gene lookup returns CDR1 SGDLS and CDR2 YYNGEE. The CDR3 consists of 15 residues. V lost 4 bases to trimming and J lost 17 bases, with 25 bases between them. Genomic DNA, the template, was used for profiling of the TCR beta VDJ and CDR3. Each CDR3 protein is one row after TCRdb ran MiXCR on the reads. This sample has just over 400,000 distinct CDR3 sequences, with 60% to 80% found just once. With regard to this clonotype: Its matching antigen is unknown.

This chain joins TRBV9 and TRBJ1-6; D gene unclear. The TCR originated in a human donor in good health, serving as a control. Sequencing was carried out using sorted CD4+, CD8+, or CD8+CD57+ T cells (not recorded which) from PBMCs. CDR3 residues: CASSLSTGDTALVHF. Here the CDR3 DNA reads TGTGCCAGCAGCCTAAGCACGGGAGATACTGCTCTAGTCCACTTT. Variable domain in full (rest from reference TRBV9 and TRBJ1-6): DSGVTQTPKHLITATGQRVTLRCSPRSGDLSVYWYQQSLDQGLQFLIQYYNGEERAKGNILERFSAQQFPDLHSELNLSSLELGDSALYFCASSLSTGDTALVHFGNGTRLTVT.